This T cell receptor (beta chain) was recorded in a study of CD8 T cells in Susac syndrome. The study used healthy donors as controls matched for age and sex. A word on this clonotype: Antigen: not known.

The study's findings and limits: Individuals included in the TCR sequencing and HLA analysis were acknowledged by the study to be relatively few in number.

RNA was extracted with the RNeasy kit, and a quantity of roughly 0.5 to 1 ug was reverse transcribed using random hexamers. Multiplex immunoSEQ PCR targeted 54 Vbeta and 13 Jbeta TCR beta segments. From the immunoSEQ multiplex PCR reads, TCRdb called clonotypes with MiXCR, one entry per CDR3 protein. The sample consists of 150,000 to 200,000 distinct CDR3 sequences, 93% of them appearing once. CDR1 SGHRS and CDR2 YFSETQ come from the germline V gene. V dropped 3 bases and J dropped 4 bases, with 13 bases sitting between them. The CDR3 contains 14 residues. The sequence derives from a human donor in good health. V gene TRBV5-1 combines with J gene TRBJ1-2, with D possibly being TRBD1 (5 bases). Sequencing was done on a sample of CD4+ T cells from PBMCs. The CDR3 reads CASSSNRDLYGYTF. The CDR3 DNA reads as TGCGCCAGCAGCTCAAACCGGGACCTCTATGGCTACACCTTC. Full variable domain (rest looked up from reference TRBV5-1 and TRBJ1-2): KAGVTQTPRYLIKTRGQQVTLSCSPISGHRSVSWYQQTPGQGLQFLFEYFSETQRNKGNFPGRFSGRQFSNSRSEMNVSTLELGDSALYLCASSSNRDLYGYTFGSGTRLTVV.